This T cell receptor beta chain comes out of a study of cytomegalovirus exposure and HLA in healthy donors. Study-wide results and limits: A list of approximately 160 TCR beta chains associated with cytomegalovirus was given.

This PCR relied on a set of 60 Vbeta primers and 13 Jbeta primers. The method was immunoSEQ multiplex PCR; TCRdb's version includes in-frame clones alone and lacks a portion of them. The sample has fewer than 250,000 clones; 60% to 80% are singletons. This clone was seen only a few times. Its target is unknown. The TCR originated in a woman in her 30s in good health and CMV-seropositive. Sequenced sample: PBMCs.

The CDR3 DNA reads TGTGCCAGCAGCCAAGATACAGGGAGAGGGACTGAAGCTTTCTTT. This encodes CASSQDTGRGTEAFF. The chain has TRBV5-5 and TRBJ1-1; TRBD1 is a possible D gene (6 bases). CDR1 and CDR2 (germline): SGHKS, YYEKEE (reference sequence). This CDR3 contains 15 residues. Trimming removed 4 bases at V and 5 bases at J, with 18 bases between.